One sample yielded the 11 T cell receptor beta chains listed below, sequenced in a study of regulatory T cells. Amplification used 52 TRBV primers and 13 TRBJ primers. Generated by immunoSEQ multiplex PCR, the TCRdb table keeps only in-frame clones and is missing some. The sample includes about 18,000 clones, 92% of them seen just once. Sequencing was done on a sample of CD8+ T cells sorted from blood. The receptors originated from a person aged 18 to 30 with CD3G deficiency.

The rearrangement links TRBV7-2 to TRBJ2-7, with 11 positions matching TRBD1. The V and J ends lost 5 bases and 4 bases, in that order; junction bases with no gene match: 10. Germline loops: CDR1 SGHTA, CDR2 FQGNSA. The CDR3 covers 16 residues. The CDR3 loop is CASSRNRRDRGYEQYF. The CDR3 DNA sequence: TGTGCCAGCAGCCGCAACCGTCGGGACAGGGGGTACGAGCAGTACTTC. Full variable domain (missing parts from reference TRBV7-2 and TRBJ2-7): GAGVSQSPSNKVTEKGKDVELRCDPISGHTALYWYRQSLGQGLEFLIYFQGNSAPDKSGLPSDRFSAERTGGSVSTLTIQRTQQEDSAVYLCASSRNRRDRGYEQYFGPGTRLTVT.

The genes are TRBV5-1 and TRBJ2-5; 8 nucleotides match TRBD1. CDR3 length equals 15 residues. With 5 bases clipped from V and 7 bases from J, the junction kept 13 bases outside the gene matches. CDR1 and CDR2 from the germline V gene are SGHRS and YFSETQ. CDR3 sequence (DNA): TGCGCCAGCAGAGTAGGACAGGGAGGTGTTTTGACCCAGTACTTC. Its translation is CASRVGQGGVLTQYF.

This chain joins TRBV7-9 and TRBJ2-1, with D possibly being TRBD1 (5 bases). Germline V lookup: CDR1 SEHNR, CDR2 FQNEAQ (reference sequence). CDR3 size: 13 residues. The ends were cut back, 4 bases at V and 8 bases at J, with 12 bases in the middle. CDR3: CASSYSGIDEQFF. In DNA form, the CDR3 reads TGTGCCAGCAGCTACTCAGGGATCGATGAGCAGTTCTTC. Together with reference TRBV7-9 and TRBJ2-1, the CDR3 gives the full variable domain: DTGVSQNPRHKITKRGQNVTFRCDPISEHNRLYWYRQTLGQGPEFLTYFQNEAQLEKSRLLSDRFSAERPKGSFSTLEIQRTEQGDSAMYLCASSYSGIDEQFFGPGTRLTVL.

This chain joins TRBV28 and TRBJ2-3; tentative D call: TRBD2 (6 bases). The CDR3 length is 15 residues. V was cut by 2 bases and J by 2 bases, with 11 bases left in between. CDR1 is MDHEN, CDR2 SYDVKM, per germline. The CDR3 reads CASSLGGSLTDTQYF. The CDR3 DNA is TGTGCCAGCAGTTTAGGGGGGTCCCTCACAGATACGCAGTATTTT.

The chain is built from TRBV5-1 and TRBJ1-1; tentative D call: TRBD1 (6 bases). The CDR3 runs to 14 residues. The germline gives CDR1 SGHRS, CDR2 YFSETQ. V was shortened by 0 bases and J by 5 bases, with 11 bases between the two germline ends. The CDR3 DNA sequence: TGCGCCAGCAGCTTGGAAGGGGGACCTACTGAAGCTTTCTTT. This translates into CASSLEGGPTEAFF.

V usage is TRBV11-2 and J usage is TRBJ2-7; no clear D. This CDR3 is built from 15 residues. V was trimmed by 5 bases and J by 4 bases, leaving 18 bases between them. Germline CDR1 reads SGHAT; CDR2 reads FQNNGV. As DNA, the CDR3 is TGTGCCAGCAGCCCCGGCCGGGCCCCCTTTTACGAGCAGTACTTC. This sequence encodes CASSPGRAPFYEQYF. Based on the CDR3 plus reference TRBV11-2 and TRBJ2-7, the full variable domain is EAGVAQSPRYKIIEKRQSVAFWCNPISGHATLYWYQQILGQGPKLLIQFQNNGVVDDSQLPKDRFSAERLKGVDSTLKIQPAKLEDSAVYLCASSPGRAPFYEQYFGPGTRLTVT.

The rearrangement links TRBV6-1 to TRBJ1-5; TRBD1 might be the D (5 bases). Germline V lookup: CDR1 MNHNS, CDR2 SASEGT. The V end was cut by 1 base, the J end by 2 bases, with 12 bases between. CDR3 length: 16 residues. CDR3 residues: CASSEEAGGGNQPQHF. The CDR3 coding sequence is TGTGCCAGCAGTGAAGAGGCAGGAGGGGGCAATCAGCCCCAGCATTTT.

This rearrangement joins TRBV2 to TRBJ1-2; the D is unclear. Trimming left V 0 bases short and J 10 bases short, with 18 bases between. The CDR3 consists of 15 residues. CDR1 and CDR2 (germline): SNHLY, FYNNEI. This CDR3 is CASSEALDGSMVYTF. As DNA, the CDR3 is TGTGCCAGCAGTGAAGCGCTGGACGGATCTATGGTCTACACCTTC.

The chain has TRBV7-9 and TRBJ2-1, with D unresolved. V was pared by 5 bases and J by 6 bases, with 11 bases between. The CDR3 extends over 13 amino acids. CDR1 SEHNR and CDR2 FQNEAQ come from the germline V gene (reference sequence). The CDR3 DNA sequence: TGTGCCAGCAGCCCCGCCAGGAGCAATGAGCAGTTCTTC. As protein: CASSPARSNEQFF.

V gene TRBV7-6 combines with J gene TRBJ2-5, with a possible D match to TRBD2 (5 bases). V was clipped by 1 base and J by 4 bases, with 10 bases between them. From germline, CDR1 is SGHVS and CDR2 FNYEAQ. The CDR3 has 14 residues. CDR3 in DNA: TGTGCCAGCAGCTTAGGGGGAGTGGGAGAGACCCAGTACTTC. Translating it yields CASSLGGVGETQYF.

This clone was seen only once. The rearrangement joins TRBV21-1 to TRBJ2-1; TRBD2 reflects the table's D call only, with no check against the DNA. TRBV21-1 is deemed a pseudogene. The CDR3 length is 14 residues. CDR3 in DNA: TGTGCCAGCAGCGCAACTAGCGGAGACAATGAGCAGTTCTTC. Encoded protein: CASSATSGDNEQFF.